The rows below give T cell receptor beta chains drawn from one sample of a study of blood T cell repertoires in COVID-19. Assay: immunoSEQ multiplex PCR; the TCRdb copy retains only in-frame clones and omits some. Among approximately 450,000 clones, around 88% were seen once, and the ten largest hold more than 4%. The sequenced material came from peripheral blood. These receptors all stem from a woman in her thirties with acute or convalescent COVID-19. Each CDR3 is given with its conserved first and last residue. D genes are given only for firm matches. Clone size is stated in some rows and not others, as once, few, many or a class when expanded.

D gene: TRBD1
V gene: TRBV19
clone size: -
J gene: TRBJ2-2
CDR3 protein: CASSITGGLTGELFF
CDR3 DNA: TGTGCCAGTAGTATTACAGGGGGACTCACCGGGGAGCTGTTTTTT

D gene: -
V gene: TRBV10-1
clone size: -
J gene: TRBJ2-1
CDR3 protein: CASSEGRGRMEQFF
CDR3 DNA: TGCGCCAGCAGTGAAGGAAGGGGCCGTATGGAGCAGTTCTTC

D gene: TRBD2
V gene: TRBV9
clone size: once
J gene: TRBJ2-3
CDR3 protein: CASSPPRGGPGTQYF
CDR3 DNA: TGTGCCAGCAGCCCGCCTCGGGGGGGGCCAGGTACGCAGTATTTT

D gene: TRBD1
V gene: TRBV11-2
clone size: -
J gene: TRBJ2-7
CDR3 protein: CASSPRQGVYEQYF
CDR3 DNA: TGTGCCAGCAGCCCAAGACAGGGGGTATACGAGCAGTACTTC

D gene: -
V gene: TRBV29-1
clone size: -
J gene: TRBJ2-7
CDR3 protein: CSVDEKRGGGEQYF
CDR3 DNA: TGCAGCGTGGACGAAAAAAGAGGGGGGGGCGAGCAGTACTTC

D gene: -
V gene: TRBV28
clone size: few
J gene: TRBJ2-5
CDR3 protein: CASSTGQEETQYF
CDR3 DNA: TGTGCCAGCAGCACTGGACAAGAAGAGACCCAGTACTTC

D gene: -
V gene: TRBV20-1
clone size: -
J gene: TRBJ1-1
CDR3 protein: CSASGQPNTEAFF
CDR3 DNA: TGCAGTGCTAGTGGGCAACCGAACACTGAAGCTTTCTTT

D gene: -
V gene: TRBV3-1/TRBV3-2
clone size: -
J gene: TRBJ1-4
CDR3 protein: CASSQASAEKLFF
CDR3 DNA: TGTGCCAGCAGCCAAGCGTCTGCGGAAAAACTGTTTTTT

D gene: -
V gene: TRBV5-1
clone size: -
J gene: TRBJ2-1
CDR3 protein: CASSFQAHNEQFF
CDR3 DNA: TGCGCCAGCAGCTTTCAGGCCCACAATGAGCAGTTCTTC

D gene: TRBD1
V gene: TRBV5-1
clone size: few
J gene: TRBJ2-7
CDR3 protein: CASRTQGALGEQYF
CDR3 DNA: TGCGCCAGCAGGACACAGGGGGCGCTAGGCGAGCAGTACTTC

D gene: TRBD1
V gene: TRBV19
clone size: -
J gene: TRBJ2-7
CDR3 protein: CASSETGYPYEQYF
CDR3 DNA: TGTGCCAGTAGTGAGACAGGGTACCCCTACGAGCAGTACTTC

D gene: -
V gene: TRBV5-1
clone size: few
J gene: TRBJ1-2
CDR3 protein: CASSLAESVNYGYTF
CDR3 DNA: TGCGCCAGCAGCTTGGCCGAGAGCGTTAACTATGGCTACACCTTC

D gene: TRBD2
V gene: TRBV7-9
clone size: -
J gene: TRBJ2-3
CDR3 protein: CASSLAGTSEAVTQYF
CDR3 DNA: TGTGCCAGCAGCTTAGCCGGGACTAGCGAAGCGGTTACGCAGTATTTT

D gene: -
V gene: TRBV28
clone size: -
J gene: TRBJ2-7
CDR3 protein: CASSLRGGAFEQYF
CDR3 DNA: TGTGCCAGCAGTTTAAGGGGGGGGGCGTTCGAGCAGTACTTC

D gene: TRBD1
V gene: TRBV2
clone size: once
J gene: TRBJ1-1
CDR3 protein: CASSGRTGDTEAFF
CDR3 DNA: TGTGCCAGCAGTGGGCGGACAGGGGACACTGAAGCTTTCTTT

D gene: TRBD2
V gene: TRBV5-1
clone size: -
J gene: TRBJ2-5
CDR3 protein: CASSRGLAGFETQYF
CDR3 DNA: TGCGCCAGCAGCAGGGGACTAGCGGGGTTTGAGACCCAGTACTTC

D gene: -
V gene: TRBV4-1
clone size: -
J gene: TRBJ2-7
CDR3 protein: CASSQGGSSYEQYF
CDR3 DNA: TGCGCCAGCAGCCAAGGAGGCAGCTCCTACGAGCAGTACTTC

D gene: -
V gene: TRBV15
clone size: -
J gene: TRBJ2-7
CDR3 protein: CATSLDISSYEQYF
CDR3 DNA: TGTGCCACCAGCCTTGACATCAGCTCCTACGAGCAGTACTTC

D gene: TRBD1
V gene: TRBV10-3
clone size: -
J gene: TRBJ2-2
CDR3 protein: CAISESGQGNTGELFF
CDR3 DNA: TGTGCCATCAGTGAGTCGGGACAGGGGAACACCGGGGAGCTGTTTTTT

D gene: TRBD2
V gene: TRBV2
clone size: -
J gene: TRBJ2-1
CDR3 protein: CASRREGTAYNEQFF
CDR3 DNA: TGTGCCAGCAGGCGGGAGGGTACCGCCTACAATGAGCAGTTCTTC

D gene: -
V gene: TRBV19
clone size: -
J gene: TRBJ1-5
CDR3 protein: CASSYSSNQPQHF
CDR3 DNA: TGTGCCAGTAGTTATTCGAGCAATCAGCCCCAGCATTTT

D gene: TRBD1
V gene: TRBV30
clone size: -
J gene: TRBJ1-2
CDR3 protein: CAWSTRTGGHGYTF
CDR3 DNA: TGTGCCTGGAGTACCCGGACAGGGGGCCATGGCTACACCTTC

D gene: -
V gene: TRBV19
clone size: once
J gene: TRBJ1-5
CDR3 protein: CASSIDPPSLNQPQHF
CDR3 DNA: TGTGCCAGTAGTATAGATCCCCCCTCGTTAAATCAGCCCCAGCATTTT

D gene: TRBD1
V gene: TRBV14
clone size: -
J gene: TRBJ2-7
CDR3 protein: CASSQDRRGRRKYF
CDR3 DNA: TGTGCCAGCAGCCAAGATCGCAGGGGGCGAAGGAAGTACTTC

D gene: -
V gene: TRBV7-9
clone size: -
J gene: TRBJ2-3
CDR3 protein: CASSTTRGQVQYTDTQYF
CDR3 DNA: TGTGCCAGCAGTACTACGCGGGGGCAGGTACAGTACACAGATACGCAGTATTTT

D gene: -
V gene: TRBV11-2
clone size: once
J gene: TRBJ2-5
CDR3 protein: CASSPEARTAETQYF
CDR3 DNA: TGTGCCAGCAGCCCTGAGGCTAGAACGGCGGAGACCCAGTACTTC

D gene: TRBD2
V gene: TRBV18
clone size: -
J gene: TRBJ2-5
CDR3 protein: CASSPTSGRQETQYF
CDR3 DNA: TGTGCCAGCTCACCAACTAGCGGGAGACAAGAGACCCAGTACTTC

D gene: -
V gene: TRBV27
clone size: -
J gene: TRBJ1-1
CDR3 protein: CASSEGMSGTEAFF
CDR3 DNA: TGTGCCAGCAGCGAAGGTATGTCGGGTACTGAAGCTTTCTTT

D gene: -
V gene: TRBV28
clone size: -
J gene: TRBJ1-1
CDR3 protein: CASRTGRVLTEAFF
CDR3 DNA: TGTGCGAGTCGTACAGGGAGGGTTCTGACTGAAGCTTTCTTT

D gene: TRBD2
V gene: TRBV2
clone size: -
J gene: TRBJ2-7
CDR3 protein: CASSEAGTSLSYEQYF
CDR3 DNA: TGTGCCAGCAGTGAAGCGGGGACTAGCCTTTCCTACGAGCAGTACTTC

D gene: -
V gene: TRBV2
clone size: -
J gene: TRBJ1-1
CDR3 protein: CASKTRTANTEAFF
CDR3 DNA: TGTGCCAGCAAGACAAGGACAGCGAACACTGAAGCTTTCTTT

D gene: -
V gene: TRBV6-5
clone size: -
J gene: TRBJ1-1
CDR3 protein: CASSYSTQQNTEAFF
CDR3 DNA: TGTGCCAGCAGTTACTCGACACAGCAGAACACTGAAGCTTTCTTT

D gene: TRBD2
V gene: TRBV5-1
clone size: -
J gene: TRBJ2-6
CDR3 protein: CASRGVALRGANVLTF
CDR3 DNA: TGCGCCAGCCGGGGGGTTGCGCTTCGAGGGGCCAACGTCCTGACTTTC

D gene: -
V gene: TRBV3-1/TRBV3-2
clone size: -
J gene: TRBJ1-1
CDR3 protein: CASSQEMISADTEAFF
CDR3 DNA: TGTGCCAGCAGCCAAGAGATGATATCGGCGGACACTGAAGCTTTCTTT

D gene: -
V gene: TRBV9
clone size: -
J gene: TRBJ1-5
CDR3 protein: CASSVSGNSNQPQHF
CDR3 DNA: TGTGCCAGCAGCGTATCCGGGAATAGCAATCAGCCCCAGCATTTT

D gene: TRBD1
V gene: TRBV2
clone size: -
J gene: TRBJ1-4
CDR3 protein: CAHRGQGNEKLFF
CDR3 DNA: TGTGCCCACAGGGGCCAGGGGAATGAAAAACTGTTTTTT

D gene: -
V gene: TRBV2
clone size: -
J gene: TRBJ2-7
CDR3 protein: CASRKGGTDEQYF
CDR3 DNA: TGTGCCAGCAGGAAGGGAGGTACCGACGAGCAGTACTTC

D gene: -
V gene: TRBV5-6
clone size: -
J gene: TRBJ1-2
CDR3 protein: CASSLEVNLYGYTF
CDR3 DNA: TGTGCCAGCAGCCTGGAAGTTAACCTATATGGCTACACCTTC

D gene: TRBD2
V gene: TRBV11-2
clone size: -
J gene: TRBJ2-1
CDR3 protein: CASSITSGAPGEQFF
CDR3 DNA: TGTGCCAGCAGCATCACTAGCGGGGCCCCGGGTGAGCAGTTCTTC

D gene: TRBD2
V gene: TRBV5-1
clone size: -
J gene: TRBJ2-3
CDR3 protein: CASSLAGGVTDTQYF
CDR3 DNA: TGCGCCAGCAGCTTAGCGGGGGGGGTCACAGATACGCAGTATTTT

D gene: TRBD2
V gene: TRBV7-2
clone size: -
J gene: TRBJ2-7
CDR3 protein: CASRPTGLAGGEQYF
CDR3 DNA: TGTGCCAGCAGGCCGACCGGGCTAGCGGGGGGCGAGCAGTACTTC

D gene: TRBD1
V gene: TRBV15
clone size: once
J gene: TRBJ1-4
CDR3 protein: CATSRDSTGRLNEKLFF
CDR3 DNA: TGTGCCACCAGCAGAGATTCGACAGGGCGCCTAAATGAAAAACTGTTTTTT

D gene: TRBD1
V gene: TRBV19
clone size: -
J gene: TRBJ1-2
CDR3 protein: CASSIVFGRGLVNYGYTF
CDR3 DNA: TGTGCCAGTAGTATAGTTTTCGGCAGGGGGCTAGTCAACTATGGCTACACCTTC

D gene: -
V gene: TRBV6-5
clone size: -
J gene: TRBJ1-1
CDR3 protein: CASSLIDRGNTEAFF
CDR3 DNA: TGTGCCAGCAGCCTCATTGATAGGGGGAACACTGAAGCTTTCTTT

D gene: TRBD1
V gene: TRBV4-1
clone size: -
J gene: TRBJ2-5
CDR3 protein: CASSQYRGETQYF
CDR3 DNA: TGCGCCAGCAGCCAGTACAGGGGCGAGACCCAGTACTTC

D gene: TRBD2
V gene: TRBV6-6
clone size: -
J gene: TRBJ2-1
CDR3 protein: CASSSRLAGGPNEQFF
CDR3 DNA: TGTGCCAGCAGCTCCAGACTAGCGGGGGGGCCTAATGAGCAGTTCTTC

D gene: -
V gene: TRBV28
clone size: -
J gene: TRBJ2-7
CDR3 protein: CASSLDYPTAEQYF
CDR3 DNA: TGTGCCAGCAGCCTTGACTACCCCACGGCCGAGCAGTACTTC

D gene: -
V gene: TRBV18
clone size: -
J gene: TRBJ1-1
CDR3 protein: CASSLTNMNTEAFF
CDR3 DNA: TGTGCCAGCTCACTAACCAACATGAACACTGAAGCTTTCTTT

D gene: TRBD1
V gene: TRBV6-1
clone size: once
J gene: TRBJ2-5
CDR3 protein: CASSEVGQRETQYF
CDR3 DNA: TGTGCCAGCAGTGAAGTGGGACAGAGAGAGACCCAGTACTTC

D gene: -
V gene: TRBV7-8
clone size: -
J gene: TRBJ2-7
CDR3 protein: CASSWAGDDEQYF
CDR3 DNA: TGTGCCAGCAGCTGGGCAGGGGACGACGAGCAGTACTTC

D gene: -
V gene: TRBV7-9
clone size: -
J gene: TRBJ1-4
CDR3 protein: CASSLVGAGTNEKLFF
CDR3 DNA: TGTGCCAGCAGCTTAGTTGGGGCAGGGACTAATGAAAAACTGTTTTTT